The clone carrying this T cell receptor (beta chain) has only a few counts. Its antigen is not identified. The data belong to a study of cytomegalovirus exposure and HLA in healthy donors. General study findings and limits: Most subjects' HLA-A and HLA-B alleles were reportedly predicted from TCR beta sequences.

CDR3 length: 16 amino acids. V gave up 5 bases and J gave up 0 bases, with 11 bases separating them. CDR1 is ENHRY, CDR2 SYGVKD, per germline. In the PCR, 60 Vbeta and 13 Jbeta primers were used. Libraries were prepared by immunoSEQ multiplex PCR; TCRdb keeps only in-frame clonotypes and omits some of them. In the table there are approximately 90,000 clones, about 80% of which are singletons. The receptor comes from a man between 35 and 55 years old in good health and CMV-seronegative. Material for sequencing was PBMCs. The rearrangement joins TRBV10-3 to TRBJ2-6, with D tentatively TRBD2 (6 bases). The chain's CDR3 is CAISKTSSSGANVLTF. CDR3 DNA: TGTGCCATCAGTAAGACTAGTAGCTCTGGGGCCAACGTCCTGACTTTC.